The 24 T cell receptor beta chains listed next were all sequenced from one sample in a study of Graves' ophthalmopathy and Graves' hyperthyroidism. RNA transcripts were the source from which TCR beta CDR3 regions were amplified. The workflow started with a first-round RT-PCR run with HTBI primers and then moved on to a second-round multiplex PCR. TCRdb analysed the multiplex PCR reads with MiXCR anew, one entry per CDR3 protein. The data contain under 400,000 distinct CDR3 sequences, roughly a sixth of them singletons. The material sequenced was peripheral blood. Source of these receptors: an adult man with Graves' ophthalmopathy.

Ten or more counts support this clonotype. CDR3 sequence (DNA): TGTGCCAGCAGCGTAGTTTCCGGGAGTGTAGGCGGAAGGGAGACCCAGTACTTC. Encoded protein: CASSVVSGSVGGRETQYF. The chain joins TRBV9 to TRBJ2-5; maybe TRBD2 (6 bases). Trimming left V 0 bases short and J 5 bases short, with 23 bases between. From germline, CDR1 is SGDLS and CDR2 YYNGEE. The CDR3 has 18 amino acids.

This clonotype was picked up many times. As DNA, the CDR3 is TGTGCCAGCAGCTTACAGGCGGTCAATCAGCCCCAGCATTTT. It is translated as CASSLQAVNQPQHF. The genes are TRBV7-2 and TRBJ1-5; no reliable D call. The length of the CDR3 is 14 residues. Germline values: CDR1 SGHTA, CDR2 FQGNSA. The V end was cut by 2 bases, the J end by 3 bases, with 8 bases between.

This CDR3 reads CASSSAVVGAEAFF. CDR3 sequence (DNA): TGTGCCAGCAGTTCCGCCGTGGTTGGGGCTGAAGCTTTCTTT. The chain links TRBV6-5 to TRBJ1-1; D gene uncertain. The V end was cut by 4 bases, the J end by 6 bases, with 15 bases between. The CDR3 length is 14 residues. Germline lookup yields CDR1 MNHEY and CDR2 SVGAGI.

This clonotype has at least ten counts. The chain joins TRBV6-5 to TRBJ2-5; D is perhaps TRBD1 (6 bases). CDR3 length equals 14 residues. Germline loops: CDR1 MNHEY, CDR2 SVGAGI. Trimming took 4 bases from V and 5 from J, leaving 14 bases between them. The CDR3 is CASSSHTRGETQYF. For the CDR3, the DNA is TGTGCCAGCAGTTCTCACACCAGGGGCGAGACCCAGTACTTC.

This clonotype was counted ten times or more. This sequence joins TRBV19 and TRBJ1-1; 9 bases are shared with TRBD1. The CDR3 loop spans 13 amino acids. J lost 4 bases, V lost 8 bases, and 5 bases had no gene match. Germline V gene data show CDR1 as LNHDA and CDR2 as SQIVND (reference sequence). The CDR3 loop reads CASDRQGGTEAFF. In DNA form, the CDR3 reads TGTGCCAGTGACCGACAGGGGGGCACTGAAGCTTTCTTT.

This clonotype was counted between two and nine times. A much larger clone lies a single base off, so this may be a read error. The CDR3 bases are TGTGCCATCAGCCCGGACGGACCACACTCTGGAAACACCATATATTTT. It encodes CAISPDGPHSGNTIYF. The gene calls are TRBV10-3 and TRBJ1-3; D uncertain. This CDR3 is 16 amino acids long. Germline CDR1 and CDR2: ENHRY and SYGVKD. V gave up 6 bases and J gave up 0 bases, with 15 bases separating them.

This clonotype was seen at least ten times. The gene calls are TRBV29-1 and TRBJ1-2; a possible D gene is TRBD1 (5 bases). The CDR3 totals 13 residues. Germline V gives CDR1 SQVTM, CDR2 ANQGSEA. Trimming took 4 bases from V and 9 from J, leaving 18 bases between them. CDR3 loop: CSVGGTSEYRYTF. The CDR3 DNA sequence: TGCAGCGTTGGGGGGACCTCAGAGTATCGCTACACCTTC.

As for this clonotype: Being one base from a much bigger clone, this may be a read error. V gene TRBV19 combines with J gene TRBJ1-2; 10 bases align to TRBD1. From germline, CDR1 is LNHDA and CDR2 SQIVND (reference sequence). CDR3 length: 15 residues. CDR3 DNA sequence: TGTGTCAGTAGTACCCGGGACAGGGGCCGGCTTGGCTACACCTTC. As protein: CVSSTRDRGRLGYTF.

This clonotype has a single count. A read error is possible here, since a much larger clone lies one base away. In DNA, the CDR3 is TGTGCCAGCAGCGCGTCTGGACTGCTCAATCAGCCCCAGCATTTT. This codes for CASSASGLLNQPQHF. The chain uses TRBV5-5 and TRBJ1-5; D unresolved. The V gene's germline CDR1 is SGHKS and CDR2 YYEKEE (reference sequence). The CDR3 runs to 15 residues. With 4 bases removed from V and 3 bases from J, the gap between germline ends came to 14 bases. Full variable domain (remainder filled in from reference TRBV5-5 and TRBJ1-5): DAGVTQSPTHLIKTRGQQVTLRCSPISGHKSVSWYQQVLGQGPQFIFQYYEKEERGRGNFPDRFSARQFPNYSSELNVNALLLGDSALYLCASSASGLLNQPQHFGDGTRLSIL.

This clonotype was counted ten times or more. The rearrangement links TRBV11-1 to TRBJ2-5; weak D call: TRBD2 (5 bases). Trimming removed 1 base at V and 1 base at J, with 13 bases between. Germline lookup yields CDR1 SGHAT and CDR2 FQDESV (reference sequence). CDR3 size: 16 residues. The CDR3 DNA is TGTGCCAGCAGCTTAGTAGGAGCCGGGGTCCAAGAGACCCAGTACTTC. This translates into CASSLVGAGVQETQYF.

This clonotype was detected ten times or more. V and J are TRBV9 and TRBJ1-2, with TRBD1 matching 9 bases. CDR3 size: 16 residues. The germline V gene has CDR1 SGDLS and CDR2 YYNGEE. Trimming removed 0 bases from V and 2 bases from J; junction bases left unmatched: 5. CDR3 in amino acids: CASSVGRTGENYGYTF. CDR3 nucleotides: TGTGCCAGCAGCGTAGGGCGGACAGGGGAAAACTATGGCTACACCTTC.

This rearrangement joins TRBV11-2 to TRBJ2-7; 14 nucleotides line up with TRBD2. From germline, CDR1 is SGHAT and CDR2 FQNNGV. The junction had 15 bases not matched to a gene; V was cut back by 4 bases and J by 7 bases. This CDR3 has 18 amino acids. CDR3 DNA: TGTGCCAGCAGCTCGCCGGGGGGGCGGACTAGCGGGAGGAGGGAGCAGTACTTC. Translating it yields CASSSPGGRTSGRREQYF. Supplemented by reference TRBV11-2 and TRBJ2-7, the full variable domain reads EAGVAQSPRYKIIEKRQSVAFWCNPISGHATLYWYQQILGQGPKLLIQFQNNGVVDDSQLPKDRFSAERLKGVDSTLKIQPAKLEDSAVYLCASSSPGGRTSGRREQYFGPGTRLTVT.

This clonotype was picked up a small number of times. The chain is built from TRBV18 and TRBJ1-1; maybe TRBD1 (5 bases). The germline V and J ends were trimmed by 6 bases and 4 bases, with 18 bases remaining between them. Per the germline V gene, CDR1 is KGHSH and CDR2 is LQKENI. CDR3 length: 15 amino acids. The CDR3 DNA sequence: TGTGCCAGCTCTCAAACACAGGAAAAGGGCACTGAAGCTTTCTTT. It yields the protein CASSQTQEKGTEAFF.

This clonotype was recorded at least ten times. The chain couples TRBV20-1 to TRBJ1-6; a weak D match, TRBD1 (6 bases). Germline CDR1 and CDR2: DFQATT and SNEGSKA (reference sequence). The V and J ends lost 5 bases and 5 bases respectively, with 19 bases between them. This CDR3 contains 16 residues. CDR3 region: CSAQGPGQKDNSPLHF. The CDR3 DNA reads TGCAGTGCTCAGGGGCCGGGACAAAAAGATAATTCACCCCTCCACTTT.

This clonotype was counted many times. The chain recombines TRBV6-1 with TRBJ1-2, with D unclear. Germline CDR1 is MNHNS and CDR2 is SASEGT. The length of the CDR3 is 15 residues. V lost 4 bases to trimming and J lost 1 base, with 13 bases between them. The CDR3 DNA reads TGTGCCAGCAGTGTCCCCGGGCCAAATAACTATGGCTACACCTTC. It specifies CASSVPGPNNYGYTF.

At least ten counts were recorded for this clonotype. The chain combines TRBV6-5 with TRBJ2-7, with D possibly TRBD2 on 7 matching bases. Germline CDR1 reads MNHEY; CDR2 reads SVGAGI. V shed 2 bases and J shed 0 bases, with 17 bases lying between them. The CDR3 is made up of 17 amino acids. CDR3 sequence (DNA): TGTGCCAGCAGTTACAGGTCTGGGGGGGCCAACTCCTACGAGCAGTACTTC. This encodes CASSYRSGGANSYEQYF.

This clonotype appeared many times. The chain uses TRBV19 and TRBJ2-5; D perhaps matches TRBD1 (6 bases). The CDR3 is 15 amino acids. Germline values: CDR1 LNHDA, CDR2 SQIVND (reference sequence). Trimming removed 3 bases from V and 0 bases from J, with 11 bases in between. CDR3 DNA sequence: TGTGCCAGTAGTATGCAGGGACACCACCAAGAGACCCAGTACTTC. It yields the protein CASSMQGHHQETQYF. The whole variable domain, filled in from reference TRBV19 and TRBJ2-5, reads DGGITQSPKYLFRKEGQNVTLSCEQNLNHDAMYWYRQDPGQGLRLIYYSQIVNDFQKGDIAEGYSVSREKKESFPLTVTSAQKNPTAFYLCASSMQGHHQETQYFGPGTRLLVL.

This clonotype was observed many times. The chain combines TRBV12-5 with TRBJ1-5, with 9 bases identical to TRBD1. The germline gives CDR1 LGHNT, CDR2 FRNRAP. The J segment lost 5 bases and the V segment lost 5 bases, leaving 7 bases of the junction unmatched. CDR3 length: 15 residues. The CDR3 is CASGLRDRVDQPQHF. In DNA form, the CDR3 reads TGTGCTAGTGGTCTCCGGGACAGGGTAGATCAGCCCCAGCATTTT. The full variable domain, completed using reference TRBV12-5 and TRBJ1-5, is DARVTQTPRHKVTEMGQEVTMRCQPILGHNTVFWYRQTMMQGLELLAYFRNRAPLDDSGMPKDRFSAEMPDATLATLKIQPSEPRDSAVYFCASGLRDRVDQPQHFGDGTRLSIL.

The sample holds many counts of this clonotype. This rearrangement joins TRBV29-1 to TRBJ1-3; D is unclear. Germline V lookup: CDR1 SQVTM, CDR2 ANQGSEA. V shed 6 bases and J shed 0 bases, with 9 bases lying between them. The CDR3 sequence is 13 residues long. The CDR3 DNA sequence: TGCAGCGTCCGGGTTACCTCTGGAAACACCATATATTTT. Translation gives CSVRVTSGNTIYF.

This clonotype was seen repeatedly, ten times or more. The chain employs TRBV19 and TRBJ2-5; 12 bases align to TRBD2. V was clipped by 3 bases and J by 5 bases; unmatched bases: 7. The CDR3 loop spans 16 amino acids. Germline V gene data show CDR1 as LNHDA and CDR2 as SQIVND (reference sequence). CDR3 DNA: TGTGCCAGTAGTATGGGTACTAGCGGGAGGAGGGAGACCCAGTACTTC. As protein: CASSMGTSGRRETQYF.

On this clonotype: A much bigger clone sits one base away, suggesting this may be a read error. The rearrangement links TRBV12-3 or TRBV12-4 to TRBJ1-3; D possibly corresponds to TRBD1 (5 bases). V lost 2 bases and J 10 bases, leaving 15 bases between the germline ends. The CDR3 runs to 14 residues. The CDR3 loop reads CASSLRGAAETIYF. CDR3 nucleotides: TGTGCCAGCAGTTTAAGGGGAGCGGCAGAAACCATATATTTT.

This clonotype was recorded many times. The junction departs from germline at one end; a sequencing error may be responsible. The rearrangement uses TRBV6-5 and TRBJ1-2; D possibly corresponds to TRBD1 (6 bases). The germline V gene has CDR1 MNHEY and CDR2 SVGAGI. This CDR3 has 14 amino acids. CDR3: CASSYSEKERQTGF. CDR3 sequence (DNA): TGTGCCAGCAGTTACTCGGAGAAGGAACGCCAGACAGGCTTC.

This clonotype has ten or more counts. The chain couples TRBV28 to TRBJ2-5; D possibly corresponds to TRBD1 (6 bases). V lost 5 bases and J lost 2, with 18 bases in between. The CDR3 loop spans 16 amino acids. Germline V gene sequence: CDR1 MDHEN, CDR2 SYDVKM. In nucleotides, the CDR3 is TGTGCCAGCAGTAAATACAGGGCCCGAGCTCAAGAGACCCAGTACTTC. It is translated as CASSKYRARAQETQYF.

This clonotype was detected ten times or more. The V call is TRBV6-2 or TRBV6-3, the J call TRBJ2-6; TRBD1 matches 7 bases. The CDR3 spans 14 residues. Germline values: CDR1 MNHEY, CDR2 SVGEGT. The V gene end was trimmed by 8 bases and the J gene end by 3 bases; junction bases not matched to a gene: 4. The CDR3 region has the DNA TGTGCCAGCCGAACAGGGGTTGGGGCCAACGTCCTGACTTTC. It encodes CASRTGVGANVLTF.